The 27 T cell receptor beta chains listed next were all sequenced from one sample in a study of blood T cells in healthy people across ages. Using a J-beta primer mix together with a sample-barcoded 5' primer, a second PCR was run for 7 to 11 cycles. TCRdb reprocessed the 5' RACE reads via MiXCR and lists one record per CDR3 protein. The sample includes about 1.6 million distinct CDR3 sequences, around 36% of them seen just once. Specimen: blood. Receptor source: a woman between 25 and 40 years old in good health.

The V gene is TRBV13, the J gene TRBJ2-5; possibly TRBD2 for D (6 bases). V dropped 4 bases and J dropped 3 bases, with 12 bases sitting between them. Germline-derived CDR1 and CDR2 are PRHDT and FYEKMQ (reference sequence). The CDR3 spans 14 residues. The chain's CDR3 is CASSSHWGEETQYF. The CDR3 DNA sequence: TGTGCCAGCAGCTCCCACTGGGGGGAAGAGACCCAGTACTTC.

About this clonotype: An end of the junction does not agree with germline; a read error may underlie this. J is TRBJ2-1 and V is TRBV3-1, with D possibly being TRBD2 (6 bases). Germline CDR1 LGHDT, CDR2 YNNKEL (reference sequence). The CDR3 runs 17 residues. The CDR3 bases are TGTGCCGGCAGTCGTATAGCGGTTGCGAGCTCCTACAATGAGCAGTTCTTC. It specifies CAGSRIAVASSYNEQFF.

In DNA, the CDR3 is TGCAGTGCTCCGGATCCGGGACCCCGGCGCACAGATACGCAGTATTTT. Translation: CSAPDPGPRRTDTQYF. The chain uses TRBV20-1 and TRBJ2-3, with D perhaps TRBD1 or TRBD2 (5 bases each). CDR1 DFQATT and CDR2 SNEGSKA come from the germline V gene (reference sequence). The V and J ends lost 5 bases and 1 base respectively, with 19 bases between them. This CDR3 region has 16 residues.

There are a few counts of this clonotype. This chain uses TRBV4-1 with TRBJ1-4; D is unclear. CDR3 length: 15 amino acids. Germline V gene sequence: CDR1 MGHRA, CDR2 YSYEKL. Trimming stripped 4 bases from V and 5 bases from J, with 14 bases between. This CDR3 reads CASSPQAQRNEKLFF. The CDR3 nucleotides read TGCGCCAGCAGCCCTCAGGCCCAGAGAAATGAAAAACTGTTTTTT.

The chain uses TRBV7-9 and TRBJ2-4, with TRBD2 matching 14 bases. The CDR3 has 20 residues. Per the germline V gene, CDR1 is SEHNR and CDR2 is FQNEAQ (reference sequence). The V gene end was trimmed by 4 bases and the J gene end by 0 bases; junction bases not matched to a gene: 11. DNA of the CDR3: TGTGCCAGCAGCTCGAAGACTAGCGGGAGGGACCGACTAGCCAAAAACATTCAGTACTTC. This translates into CASSSKTSGRDRLAKNIQYF.

This clonotype was recorded many times. The chain recombines TRBV25-1 with TRBJ2-3, with 11 bases aligning to TRBD2. The CDR3 consists of 16 residues. Trimming cost V 5 bases and J 6 bases; bases outside gene matches: 10. CDR1 is MGHDK and CDR2 is SYGVNS in the germline V gene. The CDR3 DNA sequence: TGTGCCAGCAGTAATTACATAGCGGGAGGGGCGGATACGCAGTATTTT. Its protein product is CASSNYIAGGADTQYF. Supplemented by reference TRBV25-1 and TRBJ2-3, the full variable domain reads EADIYQTPRYLVIGTGKKITLECSQTMGHDKMYWYQQDPGMELHLIHYSYGVNSTEKGDLSSESTVSRIRTEHFPLTLESARPSHTSQYLCASSNYIAGGADTQYFGPGTRLTVL.

This chain joins TRBV4-1 and TRBJ1-5, with no clear D. Germline V gives CDR1 MGHRA, CDR2 YSYEKL. V lost 0 bases and J lost 0, with 9 bases in between. The CDR3 has 16 amino acids. The CDR3 bases are TGCGCCAGCAGCCAAGAGGGCAGGCATAGCAATCAGCCCCAGCATTTT. It specifies CASSQEGRHSNQPQHF.

This clonotype was recorded a few times. This sequence joins TRBV4-1 and TRBJ2-7; TRBD2 might be the D (5 bases). V lost 2 bases and J 1 base, leaving 12 bases between the germline ends. The CDR3 covers 15 residues. The germline V gene has CDR1 MGHRA and CDR2 YSYEKL. The CDR3 DNA is TGCGCCAGCAGCCAAACCCGGACGGGGTCCTACGAGCAGTACTTC. Translation: CASSQTRTGSYEQYF.

This clonotype was seen a few times. The chain links TRBV5-1 to TRBJ1-2, with D possibly TRBD1 on 6 matching bases. Trimming removed 0 bases from V and 8 bases from J, with 17 bases in between. The CDR3 runs to 15 residues. CDR1 and CDR2 from the germline V gene are SGHRS and YFSETQ. The CDR3, as DNA: TGCGCCAGCAGCTTGGGCGATGCGGACAGTCGAGGCTACACCTTC. Translated: CASSLGDADSRGYTF.

The genes are TRBV10-3 and TRBJ2-1; 12 positions agree with TRBD2. The J segment lost 4 bases and the V segment lost 6 bases, leaving 4 bases of the junction unmatched. The V gene's germline CDR1 is ENHRY and CDR2 SYGVKD. The CDR3 contains 15 residues. CDR3 residues: CAIRTGTSGYNEQFF. DNA of the CDR3: TGTGCCATCAGAACCGGGACTAGCGGGTACAATGAGCAGTTCTTC.

V and J are TRBV27 and TRBJ2-7; tentatively, D is TRBD1 or TRBD2 (5 bases each). CDR1 is MNHEY and CDR2 is SMNVEV in the germline V gene (reference sequence). The CDR3 has 15 residues. The V end was cut by 7 bases, the J end by 2 bases, with 18 bases between. CDR3 in DNA: TGTGCCAGCAAGGAAGGGGACGAGGGGCCCTACGAGCAGTACTTC. This codes for CASKEGDEGPYEQYF.

This sequence joins TRBV19 and TRBJ1-5; maybe TRBD1 (6 bases). Germline V gene lookup returns CDR1 LNHDA and CDR2 SQIVND (reference sequence). There are 14 residues in the CDR3. The V end was cut by 5 bases, the J end by 5 bases, with 13 bases between. The CDR3 loop is CASSYRDTDQPQHF. DNA of the CDR3: TGTGCCAGTAGTTACCGGGACACCGATCAGCCCCAGCATTTT.

This chain links TRBV20-1 with TRBJ2-3, with TRBD2 matching over 15 bases. CDR3 length: 18 residues. V shed 5 bases, J shed 2 bases, and the junction held 11 bases outside the gene matches. Germline assignment: CDR1 DFQATT and CDR2 SNEGSKA (reference sequence). In DNA, the CDR3 is TGCAGTGCTGGACCTATTGGACTAGCGGGGGGGGTCACAGATACGCAGTATTTT. This encodes CSAGPIGLAGGVTDTQYF.

This clonotype appeared once. Here the CDR3 DNA reads TGCGCCAGCAGCTTGGTTAATTCAGGGCTTGTGGCCTATGGCTACACCTTC. It encodes CASSLVNSGLVAYGYTF. The V gene is TRBV5-1, the J gene TRBJ1-2, with D tentatively TRBD1 (5 bases). The germline gives CDR1 SGHRS, CDR2 YFSETQ. V shed 0 bases and J shed 4 bases, with 19 bases lying between them. The CDR3 has 17 residues.

This sequence joins TRBV5-5 and TRBJ1-2; 7 positions agree with TRBD1. The germline CDR1 and CDR2 sequences are SGHKS and YYEKEE (reference sequence). V shed 4 bases and J 6 bases; nucleotides not matched to a gene: 6. The length of the CDR3 is 13 residues. Here the CDR3 reads CASSETGADGYTF. For the CDR3, the DNA is TGTGCCAGCAGCGAAACAGGGGCGGATGGCTACACCTTC.

The chain combines TRBV3-1 with TRBJ2-5, with TRBD1 identical over 7 bases. The tail of the sequence fits TRBJ2-7 better, so the J call may be wrong. The germline gives CDR1 LGHDT, CDR2 YNNKEL (reference sequence). The CDR3 has 16 amino acids. The CDR3 nucleotides are TGTGCCAGCAGCCAAAGAAAACCGGGACAGTCGAACGAGCAGTACTTC. This sequence encodes CASSQRKPGQSNEQYF.

This sequence joins TRBV14 and TRBJ2-1; 12 bases map to TRBD2. Germline CDR1 SGHDN, CDR2 FVKESK. This CDR3 has 15 amino acids. Trimming at V came to 4 bases and at J to 12 bases, leaving 10 bases not matched to a gene. The CDR3 DNA sequence: TGTGCCAGCAGCCCCGGACTAGCGGGAACGGGGGGGCAGTTCTTC. Residues: CASSPGLAGTGGQFF.

This chain connects TRBV6-5 to TRBJ1-1, with 9 bases matching TRBD1. V dropped 6 bases and J dropped 4; count of bases not matched to a gene: 6. There are 14 residues in the CDR3. Germline V gene sequence: CDR1 MNHEY, CDR2 SVGAGI. The CDR3 spells CASRRGQGGTEAFF. The CDR3 DNA reads as TGTGCCAGCAGGCGGGGACAGGGTGGCACTGAAGCTTTCTTT.

The CDR3 DNA sequence: TGTGCCAGCAGTGATGGGGTGCTCAGCACTGAAGCTTTCTTT. Its protein product is CASSDGVLSTEAFF. The chain combines TRBV2 with TRBJ1-1; D gene ambiguous. The V and J ends lost 3 bases and 4 bases respectively, with 12 bases between them. Germline loops: CDR1 SNHLY, CDR2 FYNNEI. This CDR3 region has 14 residues.

The rearrangement uses TRBV9 and TRBJ1-1; TRBD1 matches 8 bases. This CDR3 is 15 amino acids long. Germline assignment: CDR1 SGDLS and CDR2 YYNGEE. Trimming took 3 bases from V and 4 from J; bases not matched to a gene: 8. CDR3 loop: CASSGTGRDSTEAFF. The CDR3 DNA reads as TGTGCCAGCAGCGGGACAGGGAGGGATAGCACTGAAGCTTTCTTT.

There are a few counts of this clonotype. The genes are TRBV6-5 and TRBJ2-3, with 8 positions matching TRBD2. The CDR3 extends over 15 amino acids. After removal of 6 bases from V and 3 bases from J, the junction contained 8 bases not matched to a gene. Germline V lookup: CDR1 MNHEY, CDR2 SVGAGI. The CDR3 spells CASRLAGPGTDTQYF. Here the CDR3 DNA reads TGTGCCAGCAGGTTAGCGGGGCCCGGGACAGATACGCAGTATTTT.

This clonotype appeared a single time. The chain employs TRBV5-4 and TRBJ2-1; 8 bases match TRBD2. The CDR3 runs to 17 residues. CDR1 SGHNT and CDR2 YYREEE come from the germline V gene (reference sequence). Losses at the gene ends were 0 bases for V and 7 bases for J; bases not matched to a gene: 12. CDR3 amino acids: CASSLGFTGGPRNEQFF. The CDR3 DNA follows: TGTGCCAGCAGCTTGGGGTTTACGGGGGGGCCGAGGAATGAGCAGTTCTTC.

The chain couples TRBV5-1 to TRBJ2-5; D remains unclear. This CDR3 comprises 13 residues. The V end lost 4 bases, the J end lost 3 bases, and 10 bases lay between the germline ends. Germline V gene sequence: CDR1 SGHRS, CDR2 YFSETQ. The CDR3 region is CASSPGAEETQYF. CDR3 bases: TGCGCCAGCAGCCCCGGAGCTGAAGAGACCCAGTACTTC.

The chain uses TRBV2 and TRBJ2-7, with a tentative D call TRBD1 (6 bases). Per germline, CDR1 SNHLY and CDR2 FYNNEI. The CDR3 totals 12 residues. The V end lost 9 bases, the J end lost 3 bases, and 12 bases lay between the germline ends. The CDR3 protein is CARRDTIYEQYF. CDR3 DNA: TGTGCCAGACGGGACACGATCTACGAGCAGTACTTC.

The table lists this clonotype with a few counts. V usage is TRBV29-1 and J usage is TRBJ2-3; D is perhaps TRBD1 or TRBD2 (5 bases each). The CDR3 has 12 residues. In germline, CDR1 is SQVTM, CDR2 ANQGSEA. Trimming removed 4 bases from V and 2 bases from J, with 7 bases in between. Written as DNA, the CDR3 is TGCAGCGTTGGGGGGAACACAGATACGCAGTATTTT. It codes for CSVGGNTDTQYF.

J is TRBJ1-4 and V is TRBV29-1; 7 bases match TRBD1. V shed 5 bases and J 4 bases; nucleotides not matched to a gene: 10. The CDR3 contains 15 residues. Germline V lookup: CDR1 SQVTM, CDR2 ANQGSEA. CDR3 DNA: TGCAGCGTTCTGGAGGGGGGACAGATTAATGAAAAACTGTTTTTT. As protein: CSVLEGGQINEKLFF.

The chain couples TRBV28 to TRBJ2-3; D tentatively fits TRBD1 or TRBD2 (5 bases each). Trimming shortened V by 11 bases and J by 3 bases, and 15 bases separated the two germline ends. The CDR3 covers 13 residues. Germline V gives CDR1 MDHEN, CDR2 SYDVKM. CDR3 region: CAGGGVGTDTQYF. The CDR3, as DNA: TGTGCCGGTGGGGGAGTCGGTACAGATACGCAGTATTTT. Using reference TRBV28 and TRBJ2-3 for the parts outside the CDR3, the full variable domain is DVKVTQSSRYLVKRTGEKVFLECVQDMDHENMFWYRQDPGLGLRLIYFSYDVKMKEKGDIPEGYSVSREKKERFSLILESASTNQTSMYLCAGGGVGTDTQYFGPGTRLTVL.